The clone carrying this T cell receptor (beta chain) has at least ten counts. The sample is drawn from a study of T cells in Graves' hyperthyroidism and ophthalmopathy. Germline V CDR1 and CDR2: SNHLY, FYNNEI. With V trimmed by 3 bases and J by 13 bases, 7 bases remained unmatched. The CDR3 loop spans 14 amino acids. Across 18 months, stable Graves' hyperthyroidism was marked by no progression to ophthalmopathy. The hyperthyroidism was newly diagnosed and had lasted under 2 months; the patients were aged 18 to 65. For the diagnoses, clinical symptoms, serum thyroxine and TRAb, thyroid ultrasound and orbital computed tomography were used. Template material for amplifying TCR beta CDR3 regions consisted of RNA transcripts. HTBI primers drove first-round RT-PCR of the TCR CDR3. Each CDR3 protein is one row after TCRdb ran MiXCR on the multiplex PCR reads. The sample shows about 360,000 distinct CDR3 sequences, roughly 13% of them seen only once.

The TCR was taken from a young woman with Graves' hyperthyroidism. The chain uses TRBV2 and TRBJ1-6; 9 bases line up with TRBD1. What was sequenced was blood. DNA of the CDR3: TGTGCCAGCAGTGACGGACAGGGGAGGTCCCCCCTCCACTTT. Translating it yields CASSDGQGRSPLHF.